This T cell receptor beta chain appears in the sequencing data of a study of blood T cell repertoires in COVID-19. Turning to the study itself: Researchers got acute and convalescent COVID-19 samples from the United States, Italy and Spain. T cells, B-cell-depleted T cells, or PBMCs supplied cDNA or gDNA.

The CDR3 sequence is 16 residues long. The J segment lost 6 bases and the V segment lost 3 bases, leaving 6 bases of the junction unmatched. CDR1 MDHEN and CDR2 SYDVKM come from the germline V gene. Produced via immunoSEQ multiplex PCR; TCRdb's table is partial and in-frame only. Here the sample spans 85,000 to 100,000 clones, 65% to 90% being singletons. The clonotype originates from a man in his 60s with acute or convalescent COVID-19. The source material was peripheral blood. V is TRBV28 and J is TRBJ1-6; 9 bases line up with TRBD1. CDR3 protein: CASSFPQGARNSPLHF. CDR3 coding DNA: TGTGCCAGCAGTTTCCCACAGGGGGCGCGTAATTCACCCCTCCACTTT.